The rows below give T cell receptor beta chains drawn from one sample of a study of blood T cell repertoires in COVID-19. Using immunoSEQ multiplex PCR, the repertoire was profiled, and TCRdb retains in-frame clones only, with some absent. The table has 59,000 or so clones, approximately 81% seen once; the top ten hold 25% to 35%. The material sequenced was peripheral blood. These receptors came from a woman older than 75 with active or convalescent COVID-19. CDR3s include the opening cysteine and the closing phenylalanine or tryptophan. The D gene is left open where the match is weak. Some rows mark clone size as missing; the rest say once, few, many or name a class of expanded clone.

clone size	V gene	J gene	D gene	CDR3 DNA	CDR3 protein
.	TRBV5-4	TRBJ2-2	TRBD1	TGTGCCAGCACGGGACAGGGGGCCACCGGGGAGCTGTTTTTT	CASTGQGATGELFF
.	TRBV5-1	TRBJ2-1	.	TGCGCCAGCAGCTTGGCGGGGACTCTGCGGTTCTTC	CASSLAGTLRFF
.	TRBV11-2	TRBJ1-5	.	TGTGCCAGCAGCTTAGATCAGGGAAGGGGCAATCAGCCCCAGCATTTT	CASSLDQGRGNQPQHF
.	TRBV5-6	TRBJ2-2	TRBD2	TGTGCCAGCAGCCTAGGACTAGCGGGAGTATTTACACCGGGTCTGCTGTTTTTT	CASSLGLAGVFTPGLLFF
.	TRBV6-5	TRBJ2-7	.	TGTGCCAGCAGTTACCGCCGGGAGCAGGTGTCCTACGAGCAGTACTTC	CASSYRREQVSYEQYF
.	TRBV7-2	TRBJ1-5	.	TGTGCCAGCAGCTCTTTAAATCAGCCCCAGCATTTT	CASSSLNQPQHF
.	TRBV7-2	TRBJ1-4	.	TGTGCCAGCAGCTTAGCCTACAGGGCAACTAATGAAAAACTGTTTTTT	CASSLAYRATNEKLFF
.	TRBV6-2/TRBV6-3	TRBJ2-1	TRBD2	TGTGCCAGCAGTCTCTCATTAGCCGGGACTAGCGGGGGGGCCTACAATGAGCAGTTCTTC	CASSLSLAGTSGGAYNEQFF
.	TRBV6-6	TRBJ2-2	TRBD1	TGTGCCAGCAGTCGGGACAGCGAGGTTTCGAACACCGGGGAGCTGTTTTTT	CASSRDSEVSNTGELFF
few	TRBV11-2	TRBJ1-3	.	TGTGCCAGCAGCTTAACGGGGGGCCCCGGAAACACCATATATTTT	CASSLTGGPGNTIYF
.	TRBV27	TRBJ2-5	.	TGTGCCAGCAGTTTATTCCAGGGGCAGGGGGAGACCCAGTACTTC	CASSLFQGQGETQYF
.	TRBV7-6	TRBJ2-2	.	TGTGCCAGCAGCCAGGGGTCGAACACCGGGGAGCTGTTTTTT	CASSQGSNTGELFF
.	TRBV6-2/TRBV6-3	TRBJ2-5	TRBD1	TGTGCCAGCAGTCAGAGGCTAAGGACAGGGACGGCAGAGACCCAGTACTTC	CASSQRLRTGTAETQYF
.	TRBV5-1	TRBJ1-3	TRBD1	TGCGCCAGCAGCTTAGGACAGGGGGCTTTTGGAAACACCATATATTTT	CASSLGQGAFGNTIYF
.	TRBV9	TRBJ1-3	TRBD1	TGTGCCAGCAGCCCTCCCGGTTGGACAGGGCCCGGAAACACCATATATTTT	CASSPPGWTGPGNTIYF
.	TRBV6-5	TRBJ2-7	.	TGTGCCAGCAGTTACAATGGGGGGGGCCGTGCCGAGCAGTACTTC	CASSYNGGGRAEQYF